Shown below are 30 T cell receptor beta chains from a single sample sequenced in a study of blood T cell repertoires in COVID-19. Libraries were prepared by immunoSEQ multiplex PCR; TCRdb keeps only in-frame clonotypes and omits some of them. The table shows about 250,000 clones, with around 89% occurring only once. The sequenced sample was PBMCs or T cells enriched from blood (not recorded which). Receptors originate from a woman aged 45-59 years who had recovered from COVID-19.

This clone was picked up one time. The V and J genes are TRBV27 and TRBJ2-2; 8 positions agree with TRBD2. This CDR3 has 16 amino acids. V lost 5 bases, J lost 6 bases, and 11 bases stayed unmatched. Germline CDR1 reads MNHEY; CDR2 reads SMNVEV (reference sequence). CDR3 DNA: TGTGCCAGCAGTCCCTGGGGAGCGGGAGCTTCCGGGGAGCTGTTTTTT. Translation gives CASSPWGAGASGELFF.

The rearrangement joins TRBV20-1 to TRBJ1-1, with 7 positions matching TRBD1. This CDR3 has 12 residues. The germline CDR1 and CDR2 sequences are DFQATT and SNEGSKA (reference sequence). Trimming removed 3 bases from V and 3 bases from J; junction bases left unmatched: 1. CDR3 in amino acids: CSASDRDTEAFF. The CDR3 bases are TGCAGTGCTAGTGACAGGGACACTGAAGCTTTCTTT.

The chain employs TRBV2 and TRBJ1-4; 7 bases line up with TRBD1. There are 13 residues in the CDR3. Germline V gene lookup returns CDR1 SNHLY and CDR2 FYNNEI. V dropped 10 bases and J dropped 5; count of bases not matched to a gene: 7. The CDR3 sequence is CAIRGGWNEKLFF. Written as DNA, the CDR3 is TGTGCCATACGAGGGGGCTGGAATGAAAAACTGTTTTTT.

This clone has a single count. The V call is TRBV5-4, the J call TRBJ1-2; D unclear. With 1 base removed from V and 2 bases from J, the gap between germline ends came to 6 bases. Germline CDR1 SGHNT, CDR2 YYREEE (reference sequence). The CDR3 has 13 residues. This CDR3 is CASSLIENYGYTF. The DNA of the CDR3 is TGTGCCAGCAGCTTGATAGAAAACTATGGCTACACCTTC.

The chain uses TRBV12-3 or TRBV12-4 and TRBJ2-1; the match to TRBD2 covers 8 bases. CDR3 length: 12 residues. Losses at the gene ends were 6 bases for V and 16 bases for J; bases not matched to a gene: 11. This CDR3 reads CASRNPGTRVFF. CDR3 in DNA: TGTGCCAGCAGAAACCCCGGGACTAGAGTATTCTTC.

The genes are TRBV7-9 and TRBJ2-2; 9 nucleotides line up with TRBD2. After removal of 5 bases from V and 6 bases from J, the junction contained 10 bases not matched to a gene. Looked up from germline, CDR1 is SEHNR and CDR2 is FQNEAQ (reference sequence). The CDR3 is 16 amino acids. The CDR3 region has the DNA TGTGCCAGCAGCGGTTTAGCGGGGGCCGTTCCCGGGGAGCTGTTTTTT. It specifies CASSGLAGAVPGELFF.

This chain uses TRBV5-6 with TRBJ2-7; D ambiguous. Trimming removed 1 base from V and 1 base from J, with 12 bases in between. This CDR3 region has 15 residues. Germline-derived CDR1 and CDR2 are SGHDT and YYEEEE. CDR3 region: CASSLLSPRSYEQYF. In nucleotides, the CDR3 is TGTGCCAGCAGCTTGTTATCTCCCCGTTCCTACGAGCAGTACTTC.

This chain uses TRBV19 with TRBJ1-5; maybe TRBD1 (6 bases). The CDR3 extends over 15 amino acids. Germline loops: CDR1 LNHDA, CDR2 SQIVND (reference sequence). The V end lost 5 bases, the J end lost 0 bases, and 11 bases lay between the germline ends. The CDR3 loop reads CASSLQGFSNQPQHF. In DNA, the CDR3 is TGTGCCAGTAGTCTACAGGGATTTAGCAATCAGCCCCAGCATTTT.

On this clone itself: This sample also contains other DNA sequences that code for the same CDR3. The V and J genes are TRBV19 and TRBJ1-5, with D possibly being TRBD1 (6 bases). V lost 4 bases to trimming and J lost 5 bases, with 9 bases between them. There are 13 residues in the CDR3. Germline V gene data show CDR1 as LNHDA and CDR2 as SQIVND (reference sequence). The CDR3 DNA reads TGTGCCAGTAGTAGGGCAGGGGATCAGCCCCAGCATTTT. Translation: CASSRAGDQPQHF.

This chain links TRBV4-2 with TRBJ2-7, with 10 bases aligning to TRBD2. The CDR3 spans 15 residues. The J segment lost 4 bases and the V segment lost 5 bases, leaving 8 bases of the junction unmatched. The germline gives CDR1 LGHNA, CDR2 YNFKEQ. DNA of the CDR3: TGTGCCAGCAGCGGAGGACTAGCGGATCAATACGAGCAGTACTTC. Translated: CASSGGLADQYEQYF.

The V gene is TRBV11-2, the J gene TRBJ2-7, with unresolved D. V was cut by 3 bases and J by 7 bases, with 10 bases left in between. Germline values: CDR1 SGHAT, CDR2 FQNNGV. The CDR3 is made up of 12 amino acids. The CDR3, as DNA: TGTGCCAGCAGCTTCCCTTACTCGGAGCAGTACTTC. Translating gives CASSFPYSEQYF.

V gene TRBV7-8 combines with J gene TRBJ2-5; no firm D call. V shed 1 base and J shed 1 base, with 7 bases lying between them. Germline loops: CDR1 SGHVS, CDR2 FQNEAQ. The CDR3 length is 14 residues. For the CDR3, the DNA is TGTGCCAGCAGCTTAGTCAGAAGCCAAGAGACCCAGTACTTC. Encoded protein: CASSLVRSQETQYF.

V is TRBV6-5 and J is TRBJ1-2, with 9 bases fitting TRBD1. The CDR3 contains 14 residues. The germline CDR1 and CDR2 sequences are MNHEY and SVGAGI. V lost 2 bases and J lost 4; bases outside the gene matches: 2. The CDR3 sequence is CASSYDRGSYGYTF. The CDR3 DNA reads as TGTGCCAGCAGTTACGACAGGGGGAGCTATGGCTACACCTTC.

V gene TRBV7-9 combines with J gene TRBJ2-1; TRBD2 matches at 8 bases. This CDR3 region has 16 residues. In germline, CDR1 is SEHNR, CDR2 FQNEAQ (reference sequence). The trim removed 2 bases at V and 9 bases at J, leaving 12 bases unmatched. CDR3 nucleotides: TGTGCCAGCAGCTTAACGGCTAGCGGGTATGCCAGTGAGCAGTTCTTC. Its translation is CASSLTASGYASEQFF. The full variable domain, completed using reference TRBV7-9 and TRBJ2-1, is DTGVSQNPRHKITKRGQNVTFRCDPISEHNRLYWYRQTLGQGPEFLTYFQNEAQLEKSRLLSDRFSAERPKGSFSTLEIQRTEQGDSAMYLCASSLTASGYASEQFFGPGTRLTVL.

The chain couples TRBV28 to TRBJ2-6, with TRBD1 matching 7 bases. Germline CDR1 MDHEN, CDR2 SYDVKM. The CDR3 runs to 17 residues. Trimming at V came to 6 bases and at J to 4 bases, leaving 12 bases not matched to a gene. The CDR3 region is CASSPGQVDPGANVLTF. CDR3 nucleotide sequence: TGTGCCAGCAGCCCTGGACAGGTGGATCCCGGGGCCAACGTCCTGACTTTC. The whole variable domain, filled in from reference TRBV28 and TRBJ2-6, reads DVKVTQSSRYLVKRTGEKVFLECVQDMDHENMFWYRQDPGLGLRLIYFSYDVKMKEKGDIPEGYSVSREKKERFSLILESASTNQTSMYLCASSPGQVDPGANVLTFGAGSRLTVL.

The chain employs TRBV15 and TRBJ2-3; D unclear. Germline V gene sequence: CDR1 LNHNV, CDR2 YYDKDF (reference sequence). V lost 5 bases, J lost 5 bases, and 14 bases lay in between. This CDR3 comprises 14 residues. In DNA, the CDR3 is TGTGCCACCAGCCGCACATTTGTCGAAGATACGCAGTATTTT. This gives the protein CATSRTFVEDTQYF.

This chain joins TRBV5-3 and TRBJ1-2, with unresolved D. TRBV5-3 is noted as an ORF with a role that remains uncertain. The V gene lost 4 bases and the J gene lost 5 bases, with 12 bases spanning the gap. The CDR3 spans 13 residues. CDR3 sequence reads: CARSTWPAYGYTF. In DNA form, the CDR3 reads TGTGCCAGAAGCACCTGGCCCGCATATGGCTACACCTTC.

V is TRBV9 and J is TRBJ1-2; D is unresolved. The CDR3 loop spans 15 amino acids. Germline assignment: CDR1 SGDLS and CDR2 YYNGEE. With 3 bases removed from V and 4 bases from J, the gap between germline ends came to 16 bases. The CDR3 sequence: CASSAEHPGSYGYTF. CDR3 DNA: TGTGCCAGCAGCGCAGAACACCCTGGGAGCTATGGCTACACCTTC.

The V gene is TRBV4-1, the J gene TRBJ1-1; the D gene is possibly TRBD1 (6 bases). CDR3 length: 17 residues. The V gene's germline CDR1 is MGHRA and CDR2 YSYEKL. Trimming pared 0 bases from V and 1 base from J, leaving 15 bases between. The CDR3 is CASSQDRGGTENTEAFF. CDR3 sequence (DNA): TGCGCCAGCAGCCAAGATAGGGGGGGCACCGAGAACACTGAAGCTTTCTTT.

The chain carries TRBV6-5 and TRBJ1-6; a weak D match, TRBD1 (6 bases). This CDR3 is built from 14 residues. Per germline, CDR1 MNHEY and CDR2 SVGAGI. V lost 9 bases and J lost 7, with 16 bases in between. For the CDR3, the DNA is TGTGCCAGTGGGGGGGCCAGTTGGAATTCACCCCTCCACTTT. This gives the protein CASGGASWNSPLHF.

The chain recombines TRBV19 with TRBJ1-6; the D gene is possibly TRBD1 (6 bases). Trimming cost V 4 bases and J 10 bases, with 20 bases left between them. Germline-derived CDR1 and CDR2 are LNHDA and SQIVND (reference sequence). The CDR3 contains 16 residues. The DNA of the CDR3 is TGTGCCAGTAGTAGCGGGGGGGGCGTGAAGAGATCACCCCTCCACTTT. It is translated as CASSSGGGVKRSPLHF.

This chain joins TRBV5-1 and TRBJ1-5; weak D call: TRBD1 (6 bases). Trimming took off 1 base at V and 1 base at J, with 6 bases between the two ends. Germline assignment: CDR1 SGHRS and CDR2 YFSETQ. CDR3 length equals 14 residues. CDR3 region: CASSLRGSNQPQHF. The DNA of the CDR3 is TGCGCCAGCAGCTTGAGGGGGAGCAATCAGCCCCAGCATTTT.

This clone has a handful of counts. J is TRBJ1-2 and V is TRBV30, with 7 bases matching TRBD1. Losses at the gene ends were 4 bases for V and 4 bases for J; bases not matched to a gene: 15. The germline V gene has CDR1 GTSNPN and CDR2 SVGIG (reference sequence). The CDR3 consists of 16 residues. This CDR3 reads CAWNLYGTVPSYGYTF. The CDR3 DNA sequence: TGTGCCTGGAATCTATACGGGACAGTGCCGTCCTATGGCTACACCTTC.

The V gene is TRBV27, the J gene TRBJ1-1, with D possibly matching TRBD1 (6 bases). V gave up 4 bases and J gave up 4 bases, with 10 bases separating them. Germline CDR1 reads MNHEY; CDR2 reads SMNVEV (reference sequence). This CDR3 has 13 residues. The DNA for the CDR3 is TGTGCCAGCAGTTGGGCAGGGGCCACTGAAGCTTTCTTT. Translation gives CASSWAGATEAFF.

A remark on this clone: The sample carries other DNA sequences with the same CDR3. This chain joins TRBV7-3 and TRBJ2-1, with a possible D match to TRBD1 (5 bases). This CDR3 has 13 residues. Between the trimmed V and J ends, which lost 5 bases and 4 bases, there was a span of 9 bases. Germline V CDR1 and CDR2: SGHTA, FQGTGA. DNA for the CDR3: TGTGCCAGCAGCCTCCAGGGATACAATGAGCAGTTCTTC. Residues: CASSLQGYNEQFF.

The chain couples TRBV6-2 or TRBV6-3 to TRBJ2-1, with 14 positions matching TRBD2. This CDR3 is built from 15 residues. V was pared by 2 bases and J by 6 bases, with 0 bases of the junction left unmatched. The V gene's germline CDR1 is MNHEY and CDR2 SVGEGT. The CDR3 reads CASSYGLAGGNEQFF. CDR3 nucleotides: TGTGCCAGCAGTTACGGACTAGCGGGAGGCAATGAGCAGTTCTTC.

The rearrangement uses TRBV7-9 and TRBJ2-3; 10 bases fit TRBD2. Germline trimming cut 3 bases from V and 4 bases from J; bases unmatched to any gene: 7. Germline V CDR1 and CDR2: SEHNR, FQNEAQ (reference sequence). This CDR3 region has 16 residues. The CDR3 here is CASSFLGLAGADTQYF. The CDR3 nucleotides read TGTGCCAGCAGCTTCTTAGGGCTAGCGGGAGCAGATACGCAGTATTTT.

The CDR3 nucleotides are TGTGCCAGCAGTGGCGGTACAGGGGGCTTTGGCACAGATACGCAGTATTTT. It specifies CASSGGTGGFGTDTQYF. The J gene is TRBJ2-3, the V gene TRBV6-1; 9 nucleotides align to TRBD1. Germline V lookup: CDR1 MNHNS, CDR2 SASEGT. Trimming cost V 4 bases and J 1 base; bases outside gene matches: 9. This CDR3 comprises 17 residues.

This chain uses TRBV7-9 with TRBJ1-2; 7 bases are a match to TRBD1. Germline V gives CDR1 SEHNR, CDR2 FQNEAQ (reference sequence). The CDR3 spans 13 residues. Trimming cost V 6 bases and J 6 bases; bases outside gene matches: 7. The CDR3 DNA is TGTGCCAGCAGAAAACAGGGGATGGATGGCTACACCTTC. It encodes CASRKQGMDGYTF.

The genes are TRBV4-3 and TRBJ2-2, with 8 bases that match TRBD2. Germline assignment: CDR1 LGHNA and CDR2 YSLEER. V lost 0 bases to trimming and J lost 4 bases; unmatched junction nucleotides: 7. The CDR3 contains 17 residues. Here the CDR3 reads CASSQDISGIGTGELFF. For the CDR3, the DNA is TGCGCCAGCAGCCAAGATATTAGCGGGATTGGCACCGGGGAGCTGTTTTTT.